The TCR beta chain under discussion was sequenced for a study of cytomegalovirus exposure and HLA in healthy donors. Nominally healthy donors provided the samples, though records likely missed some immune exposures. The PCR made use of 60 Vbeta and 13 Jbeta primers. The repertoire was sequenced with immunoSEQ multiplex PCR; TCRdb's copy has only in-frame clones and lacks some. Of around 170,000 clones detected, around 77% appear once; the ten largest clones hold 1%. Germline loops: CDR1 SGHTA, CDR2 FQGNSA. V lost 5 bases and J 7 bases, leaving 24 bases between the germline ends. The CDR3 spans 16 residues. Worth noting for this clone: Its antigen is unknown.

Findings and caveats of the study: The Asian-associated ancestry cluster reportedly had fewer N-insertions than the 666-donor mean in a later analysis.

The source material was PBMCs. This sequence originates from a woman in her 50s in good health and CMV-seropositive. The chain has TRBV7-2 and TRBJ2-7; D might be TRBD1 (6 bases). DNA of the CDR3: TGTGCCAGCAGCCCCCAGACTACAGGGTACCCTAGGGAGCAGTACTTC. This sequence encodes CASSPQTTGYPREQYF.